This TCR beta chain appears in the sequencing data of a study of identical twins. Template switching added a universal primer binding site, and final cDNA carried unique molecular identifiers. MiXCR, run by TCRdb on the 5' RACE reads, gives a single entry per CDR3 protein. The sample carries 420,000 or so distinct CDR3 sequences, around 20% recorded once. V dropped 0 bases and J dropped 3; count of bases not matched to a gene: 8. Germline values: CDR1 DFQATT, CDR2 SNEGSKA (reference sequence). The length of the CDR3 is 17 residues. Study-wide results and limits: Out-of-frame TCR alpha sharing in monozygotic twins exceeded recombination model predictions. Memory repertoires showed no such pattern, whereas abundant cord blood beta clonotypes carried fewer insertions. Beta out-of-frame sequences showed weaker excess sharing between twins.

This clonotype was detected many times. What it binds is unknown. The TCR sequence derives from a man over 45 in good health. The material sequenced was naive T cells sorted from blood. V usage is TRBV20-1 and J usage is TRBJ2-3; TRBD2 matches at 11 bases. CDR3 in DNA: TGCAGTGCTAGAGATCTACTAGCGGGAGATTCAACAGATACGCAGTATTTT. Translation gives CSARDLLAGDSTDTQYF.